Sequencing of this T cell receptor (beta chain) was carried out in a study of blood T cells in healthy people across ages. Study results and limitations: Age brought a roughly linear fall in TCR beta diversity measured per million T cells.

A second PCR, run for roughly 7 to 11 cycles, used a sample-barcoded 5' primer plus a J-beta primer mix. TCRdb reprocessed the 5' RACE reads via MiXCR and lists one record per CDR3 protein. Of approximately 780,000 distinct CDR3 sequences listed, around 25% are singletons. CDR3 length equals 15 residues. V gave up 2 bases and J gave up 0 bases, with 8 bases separating them. CDR1 and CDR2 from the germline V gene are KGHSH and LQKENI. In this sample, this clonotype turned up a few times. No antigen is known for it. The same sample was also used in a study of T cells of mothers and their children.

The sequenced sample was blood. The clonotype comes from a boy between 5 and 17 years old in good health. The chain recombines TRBV18 with TRBJ1-3; D remains unclear. DNA of the CDR3: TGTGCCAGCTCACCAGTGGGGAGCTCTGGAAACACCATATATTTT. It specifies CASSPVGSSGNTIYF.